A single sample gave rise to the 14 T cell receptor beta chains below, sequenced in a study of OX40 agonist ivuxolimab in advanced cancers. Clones were read by immunoSEQ multiplex PCR, and TCRdb kept only the in-frame ones, dropping some. Altogether about 58,000 clones are present, 75% to 90% being singletons, with the ten largest covering 2.5% to 3.5%. Sequenced material: CD4+ or CD8+ T cells sorted from blood, taken in a trial of the OX40 agonist ivuxolimab. These receptor sequences come from an adult with an advanced solid tumor such as melanoma, head and neck, liver or kidney cancer.

This clone was observed a few times. This chain uses TRBV7-9 with TRBJ1-3; D is unclear. The V and J ends lost 5 bases and 4 bases respectively, with 15 bases between them. CDR3 length: 15 residues. Germline assignment: CDR1 SEHNR and CDR2 FQNEAQ (reference sequence). The CDR3 reads CASSPMTPRGNTIYF. In DNA form, the CDR3 reads TGTGCCAGCAGCCCCATGACTCCCCGGGGAAACACCATATATTTT.

This clone has a handful of counts. In DNA, the CDR3 is TGTGCCAGCAGCTTAAGACAGGGCAATTCACCCCTCCACTTT. Protein: CASSLRQGNSPLHF. V and J are TRBV7-2 and TRBJ1-6; 7 nucleotides agree with TRBD1. The CDR3 is 14 amino acids. The trim removed 2 bases at V and 7 bases at J, leaving 2 bases unmatched. Germline V gene sequence: CDR1 SGHTA, CDR2 FQGNSA.

The chain couples TRBV2 to TRBJ2-3; possibly TRBD1 for D (5 bases). Trimming removed 7 bases at V and 1 base at J, with 12 bases between. This CDR3 contains 14 residues. In germline, CDR1 is SNHLY, CDR2 FYNNEI. The CDR3 spells CASNGQGGTDTQYF. The CDR3, as DNA: TGTGCCAGCAACGGCCAAGGGGGCACAGATACGCAGTATTTT.

Only a few counts were recorded for this clone. This rearrangement joins TRBV29-1 to TRBJ1-1; no clear D gene. The CDR3 length is 13 residues. The V gene's germline CDR1 is SQVTM and CDR2 ANQGSEA. Trimming left V 6 bases short and J 0 bases short, with 11 bases between. CDR3 loop: CSVAPRLNTEAFF. The CDR3 DNA reads TGCAGCGTCGCCCCCAGATTGAACACTGAAGCTTTCTTT.

There are a few counts of this clone. The V call is TRBV5-1, the J call TRBJ2-1; D may be TRBD1 (6 bases). From germline, CDR1 is SGHRS and CDR2 YFSETQ. Trimming took off 2 bases at V and 8 bases at J, with 11 bases between the two ends. The CDR3 has 13 amino acids. This chain's CDR3 is CASSLRGSDEQFF. In DNA form, the CDR3 reads TGCGCCAGCAGCTTAAGGGGGTCAGATGAGCAGTTCTTC.

The chain employs TRBV10-3 and TRBJ2-2, with D tentatively TRBD2 (6 bases). The ends were cut back, 4 bases at V and 2 bases at J, with 8 bases in the middle. The CDR3 loop spans 14 amino acids. CDR1 and CDR2 from the germline V gene are ENHRY and SYGVKD. The CDR3 reads CAISAGLNTGELFF. The CDR3 nucleotides are TGTGCCATCAGTGCGGGACTCAACACCGGGGAGCTGTTTTTT.

This clone came up once. The V and J genes are TRBV2 and TRBJ2-7; D possibly matches TRBD1 or TRBD2 (5 bases each). The V gene lost 5 bases and the J gene lost 2 bases, with 10 bases spanning the gap. The germline V gene encodes CDR1 SNHLY and CDR2 FYNNEI. The CDR3 loop spans 13 amino acids. The CDR3 bases are TGTGCCAGCAGTCGGGACGGAACCTACGAGCAGTACTTC. Amino acids: CASSRDGTYEQYF.

The chain links TRBV29-1 to TRBJ1-1; 10 bases line up with TRBD1. The CDR3 sequence is 17 residues long. The trim removed 0 bases at V and 4 bases at J, leaving 11 bases unmatched. Germline lookup yields CDR1 SQVTM and CDR2 ANQGSEA. This CDR3 is CSVEDATGGSLGTEAFF. CDR3 DNA: TGCAGCGTTGAAGACGCGACAGGGGGCTCCTTGGGCACTGAAGCTTTCTTT.

The sample holds a few counts of this clone. The J gene is TRBJ1-2, the V gene TRBV15; TRBD1 agrees at 7 bases. The V gene's germline CDR1 is LNHNV and CDR2 YYDKDF (reference sequence). The CDR3 is 17 amino acids. The V gene end was trimmed by 0 bases and the J gene end by 4 bases; junction bases not matched to a gene: 11. CDR3 in amino acids: CATSRDKGAGGGYGYTF. The CDR3 nucleotides read TGTGCCACCAGCAGAGATAAAGGGGCAGGGGGTGGCTATGGCTACACCTTC.

The chain carries TRBV19 and TRBJ2-5, with a tentative D call TRBD1 (6 bases). With 5 bases removed from V and 7 bases from J, the gap between germline ends came to 20 bases. The CDR3 runs 15 residues. The V gene's germline CDR1 is LNHDA and CDR2 SQIVND (reference sequence). Here the CDR3 DNA reads TGTGCCAGTAGTCTCCAGGTGGGGGCGGCCGGGACCCAGTACTTC. Protein: CASSLQVGAAGTQYF.

This clone was recorded once. This chain links TRBV7-3 with TRBJ2-5; 9 nucleotides agree with TRBD1. CDR1 and CDR2 from the germline V gene are SGHTA and FQGTGA. The CDR3 sequence is 16 residues long. V lost 2 bases to trimming and J lost 1 base; unmatched junction nucleotides: 5. The CDR3 sequence is CASSLYGQGTQETQYF. Written as DNA, the CDR3 is TGTGCCAGCAGCTTATACGGACAGGGGACCCAAGAGACCCAGTACTTC. The whole variable domain, filled in from reference TRBV7-3 and TRBJ2-5, reads GAGVSQTPSNKVTEKGKYVELRCDPISGHTALYWYRQSLGQGPEFLIYFQGTGAADDSGLPNDRFFAVRPEGSVSTLKIQRTERGDSAVYLCASSLYGQGTQETQYFGPGTRLLVL.

V and J are TRBV19 and TRBJ2-5; either TRBD1 or TRBD2 may supply D (5 bases each). CDR3 size: 14 residues. Between the trimmed V and J ends, which lost 1 base and 5 bases, there was a span of 11 bases. The V gene's germline CDR1 is LNHDA and CDR2 SQIVND (reference sequence). This CDR3 reads CASSIGGNGETQYF. CDR3 coding DNA: TGTGCCAGTAGTATAGGGGGGAATGGGGAGACCCAGTACTTC. The variable domain in full, with the rest retrieved from reference TRBV19 and TRBJ2-5, is DGGITQSPKYLFRKEGQNVTLSCEQNLNHDAMYWYRQDPGQGLRLIYYSQIVNDFQKGDIAEGYSVSREKKESFPLTVTSAQKNPTAFYLCASSIGGNGETQYFGPGTRLLVL.

The chain has TRBV5-8 and TRBJ1-5; D ambiguous. CDR3 size: 17 residues. Trimming cost V 4 bases and J 1 base, with 18 bases left between them. The V gene's germline CDR1 is SGHTS and CDR2 YDEGEE. CDR3 residues: CASSPGVDPASNQPQHF. The DNA for the CDR3 is TGTGCCAGCAGCCCTGGGGTGGACCCCGCGAGCAATCAGCCCCAGCATTTT.

The chain combines TRBV6-5 with TRBJ1-4, with a tentative D call TRBD1 (5 bases). The CDR3 is 13 amino acids. V dropped 2 bases and J dropped 8 bases, with 9 bases sitting between them. CDR1 is MNHEY and CDR2 is SVGAGI in the germline V gene. CDR3: CASSYRGREKLFF. The CDR3 DNA is TGTGCCAGCAGTTACAGGGGTAGGGAAAAACTGTTTTTT.